These T cell receptor beta chains were read from a single sample in a study of T cell changes during pregnancy in multiple sclerosis. Here immunoSEQ multiplex PCR was the method, and the copy in TCRdb shows in-frame clones only, minus some. The top ten clones hold approximately 1.5% of a sample with about 45,000 clones, approximately 90% of them seen once. The sequencing sample was made of PBMCs (not recorded whether the cells were cultured). Receptor source: a female donor with multiple sclerosis, enrolled in a pregnancy study. Each CDR3 is given with its conserved first and last residue. D genes are given only for firm matches. Size tells how often a clone was seen (once, few, many) or the class of an expanded clone, and some rows leave it out.

J | D | size | V | CDR3 | DNA
TRBJ1-4 | NA | NA | TRBV4-2 | CASSQENRGPWNEKLFF | TGTGCCAGCAGCCAAGAGAATCGGGGGCCCTGGAATGAAAAACTGTTTTTT
TRBJ2-1 | NA | NA | TRBV7-9 | CASSYSYRSRRYNEQFF | TGTGCCAGCAGCTATAGCTACAGGTCCCGCCGTTACAATGAGCAGTTCTTC
TRBJ1-5 | NA | NA | TRBV28 | CASSPPSLSNQPQHF | TGTGCCAGCAGTCCCCCTTCATTGAGCAATCAGCCCCAGCATTTT
TRBJ2-1 | NA | NA | TRBV6-4 | CASSAGTAGNNEQFF | TGTGCCAGCAGTGCCGGGACTGCCGGAAACAATGAGCAGTTCTTC
TRBJ1-1 | TRBD1 | once | TRBV4-2 | CASSQRPGQAAAFF | TGTGCCAGCAGCCAAAGGCCGGGACAGGCGGCAGCTTTCTTT
TRBJ1-3 | NA | once | TRBV5-6 | CASSTPRVARNTIYF | TGTGCCAGCAGCACCCCCCGTGTGGCTCGAAACACCATATATTTT
TRBJ1-2 | NA | NA | TRBV11-2 | CASSLGLNYGYTF | TGTGCCAGCAGCTTGGGGCTTAACTATGGCTACACCTTC
TRBJ2-7 | TRBD2 | NA | TRBV30 | CAWSSDLGGPGEQYF | TGTGCCTGGAGTTCCGACCTGGGAGGGCCGGGAGAGCAGTACTTC
TRBJ1-4 | NA | NA | TRBV4-1 | CASSQGVRGQGKLFF | TGCGCCAGCAGCCAAGGGGTACGGGGGCAGGGAAAACTGTTTTTT
TRBJ2-1 | NA | NA | TRBV18 | CASSADGYSYNEQFF | TGTGCCAGCTCTGCGGACGGCTACTCCTACAATGAGCAGTTCTTC
TRBJ2-3 | NA | NA | TRBV6-6 | CASSYAALDTQYF | TGTGCCAGCAGTTACGCAGCGTTGGATACGCAGTATTTT
TRBJ2-1 | NA | NA | TRBV20-1 | CSASGSYEQFF | TGCAGTGCTAGCGGTTCCTATGAGCAGTTCTTC
TRBJ1-1 | NA | NA | TRBV6-5 | CASSLEASTEAFF | TGTGCCAGCAGTTTGGAGGCGTCCACTGAAGCTTTCTTT
TRBJ2-5 | NA | NA | TRBV6-5 | CASSSYRGGTQYF | TGTGCCAGCAGTTCCTATAGGGGAGGGACCCAGTACTTC